The rows below give T cell receptor beta chains drawn from one sample of a study of T-cell memory formation after mild COVID-19. MiXCR was run by TCRdb on the 5' RACE reads, yielding one entry per CDR3 protein. This sample has hundreds of thousands of distinct CDR3 sequences, with about 22% found just once. Material: PBMCs or a T cell subset sorted from them (not recorded which). The receptors originated from an adult woman who had mild COVID-19 (a few samples of this study predate the infection). Cell type and time point are not known. Both conserved end residues are part of each CDR3. The D gene is left open where the match is weak.

D gene | V gene | CDR3 protein
TRBD2 | TRBV7-3 | CASSPPGGRAREQYF
TRBD1 | TRBV2 | CASSDRGTVGEKLFF
- | TRBV20-1 | CSAREQVTTYEQYF
- | TRBV14 | CASSHTDGSYEQYF
- | TRBV7-9 | CASSPGGLSLGEQYF
TRBD1 | TRBV12-3/TRBV12-4 | CASSMGTGNTEAFF
TRBD2 | TRBV2 | CASSALGGKYEQYF
- | TRBV2 | CASSRWGGSYNSPLHF
- | TRBV5-4 | CASSFHGGDTQYF
- | TRBV7-3 | CASSLHPGNTEAFF
TRBD1 | TRBV7-3 | CASSLGQGREYGYTF
- | TRBV12-3/TRBV12-4 | CASSFGGRVNYGYTF
TRBD2 | TRBV15 | CATSREGGTNTGELFF
TRBD2 | TRBV4-3 | CASSQEGWVAGYYEQYF
- | TRBV12-3/TRBV12-4 | CASSLLVGSYGYTF
TRBD1 | TRBV18 | CASSPYTGANTEAFF
TRBD1 | TRBV20-1 | CSASPGQGAHEQYF
- | TRBV27 | CASSSLGTSRSYNEQFF
- | TRBV20-1 | CSARAQGKGETQYF
- | TRBV5-1 | CASSLGLGYTF
- | TRBV9 | CASFQRALGHEQYF
- | TRBV12-3/TRBV12-4 | CASRAVSNEKLFF
TRBD2 | TRBV7-2 | CASSGGVSGRGYEQYF
TRBD1 | TRBV5-5 | CASSRDPGTANNEQFF
- | TRBV15 | CATSREGRGAGNEQFF
- | TRBV4-2 | CASSQDLAGSPTLGQFF
- | TRBV20-1 | CSASFPELYEQYF
- | TRBV25-1 | CASSGRVAEAFF
- | TRBV18 | CASFKSTLTGELFF
- | TRBV14 | CASSQVEGLRQFF
TRBD1 | TRBV29-1 | CSVGDSWYEQYF
- | TRBV20-1 | CSARSALSYNEQFF
TRBD2 | TRBV6-2/TRBV6-3 | CASRRIQLAGANNEQFF
- | TRBV7-2 | CASSSINPLNQPQHF
TRBD2 | TRBV4-1 | CASSPGQTSGRGGEQFF
- | TRBV5-6 | CASSLQGLYEQYF
- | TRBV5-1 | CASSARQDTDTQYF
- | TRBV11-3 | CASARGGEQFF
TRBD1 | TRBV29-1 | CSVGVQGSNYGYTF
- | TRBV6-6 | CASRQGGRSYEQYF
- | TRBV12-3/TRBV12-4 | CASSSTVGNEQFF
- | TRBV7-8 | CASSFRPGGPYEQYF